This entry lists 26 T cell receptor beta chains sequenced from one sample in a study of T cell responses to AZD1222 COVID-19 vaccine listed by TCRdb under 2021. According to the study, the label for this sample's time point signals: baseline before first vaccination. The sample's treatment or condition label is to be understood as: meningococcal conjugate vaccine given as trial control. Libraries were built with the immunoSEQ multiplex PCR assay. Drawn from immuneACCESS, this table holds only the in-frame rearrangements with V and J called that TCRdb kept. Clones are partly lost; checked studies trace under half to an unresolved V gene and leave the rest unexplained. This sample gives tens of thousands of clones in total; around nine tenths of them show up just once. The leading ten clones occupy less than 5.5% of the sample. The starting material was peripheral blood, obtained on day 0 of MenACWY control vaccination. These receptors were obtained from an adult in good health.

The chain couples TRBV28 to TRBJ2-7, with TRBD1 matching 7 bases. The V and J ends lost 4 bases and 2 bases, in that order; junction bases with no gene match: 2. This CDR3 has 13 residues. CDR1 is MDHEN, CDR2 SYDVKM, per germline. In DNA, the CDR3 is TGTGCCAGCAGTTACGGGACAGCCTACGAGCAGTACTTC. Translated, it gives CASSYGTAYEQYF.

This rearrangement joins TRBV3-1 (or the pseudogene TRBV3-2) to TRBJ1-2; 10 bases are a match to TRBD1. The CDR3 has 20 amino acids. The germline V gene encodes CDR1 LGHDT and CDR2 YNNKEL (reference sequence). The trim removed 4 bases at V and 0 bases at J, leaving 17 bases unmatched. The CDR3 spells CASSPTFEGTGASSNYGYTF. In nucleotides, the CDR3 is TGTGCCAGCAGCCCTACCTTTGAGGGGACAGGGGCCTCCTCTAACTATGGCTACACCTTC.

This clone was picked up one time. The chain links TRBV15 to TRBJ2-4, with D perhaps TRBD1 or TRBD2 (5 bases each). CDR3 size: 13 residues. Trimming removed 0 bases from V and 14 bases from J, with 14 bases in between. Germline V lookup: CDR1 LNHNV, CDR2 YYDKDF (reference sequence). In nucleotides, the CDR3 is TGTGCCACCAGCAGAGATGGTCGGGACGGAAAGTACTTC. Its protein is CATSRDGRDGKYF.

The DNA for the CDR3 is TGTGCCAGCAGCTTCCAGGGGGCGGGAGGCTACACCTTC. Its protein is CASSFQGAGGYTF. The V call is TRBV5-4, the J call TRBJ1-2; 8 bases align to TRBD1. V gave up 2 bases and J gave up 8 bases; unmatched junction bases: 5. This CDR3 is built from 13 residues. Germline V gives CDR1 SGHNT, CDR2 YYREEE (reference sequence).

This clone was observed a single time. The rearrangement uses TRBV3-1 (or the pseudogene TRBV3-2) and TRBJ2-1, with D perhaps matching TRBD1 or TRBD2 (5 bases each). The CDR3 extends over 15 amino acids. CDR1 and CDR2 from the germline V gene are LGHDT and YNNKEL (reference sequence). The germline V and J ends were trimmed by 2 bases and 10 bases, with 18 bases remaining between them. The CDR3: CASSQNMGVLWEQFF. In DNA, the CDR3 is TGTGCCAGCAGCCAAAACATGGGGGTATTGTGGGAGCAGTTCTTC.

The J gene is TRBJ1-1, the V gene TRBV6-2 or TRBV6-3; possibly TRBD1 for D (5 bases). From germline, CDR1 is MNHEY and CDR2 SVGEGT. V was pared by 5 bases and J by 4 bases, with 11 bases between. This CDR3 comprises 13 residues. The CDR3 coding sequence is TGTGCCAGCAGTACAATTGGGGGCACTGAAGCTTTCTTT. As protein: CASSTIGGTEAFF.

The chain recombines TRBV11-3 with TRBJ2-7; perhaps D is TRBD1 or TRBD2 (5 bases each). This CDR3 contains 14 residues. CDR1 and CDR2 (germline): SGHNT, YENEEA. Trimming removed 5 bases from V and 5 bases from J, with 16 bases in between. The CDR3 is CASSPGPVQDEQYF. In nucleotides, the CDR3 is TGTGCCAGCAGCCCGGGACCGGTTCAGGACGAGCAGTACTTC. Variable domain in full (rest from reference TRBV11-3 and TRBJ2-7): EAGVVQSPRYKIIEKKQPVAFWCNPISGHNTLYWYLQNLGQGPELLIRYENEEAVDDSQLPKDRFSAERLKGVDSTLKIQPAELGDSAVYLCASSPGPVQDEQYFGPGTRLTVT.

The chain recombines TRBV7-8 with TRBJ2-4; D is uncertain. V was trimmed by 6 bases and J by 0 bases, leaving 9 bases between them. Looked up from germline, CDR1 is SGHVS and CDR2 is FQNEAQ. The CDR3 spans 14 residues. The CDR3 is CASSPGTAKNIQYF. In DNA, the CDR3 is TGTGCCAGCAGTCCCGGTACAGCCAAAAACATTCAGTACTTC.

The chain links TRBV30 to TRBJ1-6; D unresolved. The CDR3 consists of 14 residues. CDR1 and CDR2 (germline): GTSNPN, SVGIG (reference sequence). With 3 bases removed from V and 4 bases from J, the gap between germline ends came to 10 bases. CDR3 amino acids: CAWRQTGYNSPLHF. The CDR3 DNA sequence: TGTGCCTGGAGACAAACTGGTTATAATTCACCCCTCCACTTT.

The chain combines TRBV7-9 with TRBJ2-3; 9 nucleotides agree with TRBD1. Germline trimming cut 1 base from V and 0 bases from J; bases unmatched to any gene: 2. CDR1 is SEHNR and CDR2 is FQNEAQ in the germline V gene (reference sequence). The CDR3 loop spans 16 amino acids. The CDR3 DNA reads TGTGCCAGCAGCTTAGAACAGGGGGCTAGCACAGATACGCAGTATTTT. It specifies CASSLEQGASTDTQYF. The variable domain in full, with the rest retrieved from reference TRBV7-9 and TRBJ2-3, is DTGVSQNPRHKITKRGQNVTFRCDPISEHNRLYWYRQTLGQGPEFLTYFQNEAQLEKSRLLSDRFSAERPKGSFSTLEIQRTEQGDSAMYLCASSLEQGASTDTQYFGPGTRLTVL.

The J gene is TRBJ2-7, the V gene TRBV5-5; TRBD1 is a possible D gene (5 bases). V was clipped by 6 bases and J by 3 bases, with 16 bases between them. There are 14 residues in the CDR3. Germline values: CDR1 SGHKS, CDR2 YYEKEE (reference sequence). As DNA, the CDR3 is TGTGCCAGCACCAGGGTGGCAGGAGACTACGAGCAGTACTTC. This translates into CASTRVAGDYEQYF.

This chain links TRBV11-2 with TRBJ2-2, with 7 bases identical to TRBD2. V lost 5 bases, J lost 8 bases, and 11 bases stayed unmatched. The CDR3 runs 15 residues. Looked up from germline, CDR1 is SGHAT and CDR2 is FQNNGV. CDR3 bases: TGTGCCAGCAGCCCTCGAGGCGGGAGTTCTGGGGAGCTGTTTTTT. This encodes CASSPRGGSSGELFF.

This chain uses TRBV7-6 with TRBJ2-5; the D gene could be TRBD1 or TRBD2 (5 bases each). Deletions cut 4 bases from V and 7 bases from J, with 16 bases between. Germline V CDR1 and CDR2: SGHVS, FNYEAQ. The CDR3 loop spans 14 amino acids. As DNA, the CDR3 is TGTGCCAGCAGCTCCACCGGGACCCTGGTGACCCAGTACTTC. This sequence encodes CASSSTGTLVTQYF. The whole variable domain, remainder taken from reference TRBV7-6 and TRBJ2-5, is GAGVSQSPRYKVTKRGQDVALRCDPISGHVSLYWYRQALGQGPEFLTYFNYEAQQDKSGLPNDRFSAERPEGSISTLTIQRTEQRDSAMYRCASSSTGTLVTQYFGPGTRLLVL.

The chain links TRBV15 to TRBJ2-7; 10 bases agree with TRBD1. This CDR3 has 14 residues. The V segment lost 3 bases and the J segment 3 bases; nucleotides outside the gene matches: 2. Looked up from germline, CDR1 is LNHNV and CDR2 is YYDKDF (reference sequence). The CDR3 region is CATSRDRGSYEQYF. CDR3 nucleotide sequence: TGTGCCACCAGCAGGGACAGGGGGAGCTACGAGCAGTACTTC.

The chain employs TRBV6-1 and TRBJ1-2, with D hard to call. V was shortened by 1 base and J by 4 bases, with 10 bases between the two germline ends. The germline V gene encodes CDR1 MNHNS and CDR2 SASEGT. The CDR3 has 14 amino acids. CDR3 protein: CASSEDSWGYGYTF. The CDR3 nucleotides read TGTGCCAGCAGTGAAGACTCTTGGGGCTATGGCTACACCTTC.

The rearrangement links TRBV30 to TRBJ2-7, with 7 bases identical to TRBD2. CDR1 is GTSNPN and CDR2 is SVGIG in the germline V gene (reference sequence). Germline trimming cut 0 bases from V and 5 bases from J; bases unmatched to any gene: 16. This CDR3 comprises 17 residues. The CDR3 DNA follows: TGTGCCTGGAGTGTACGCAGGCGGGCGGGAGAAACCCACGAGCAGTACTTC. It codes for CAWSVRRRAGETHEQYF.

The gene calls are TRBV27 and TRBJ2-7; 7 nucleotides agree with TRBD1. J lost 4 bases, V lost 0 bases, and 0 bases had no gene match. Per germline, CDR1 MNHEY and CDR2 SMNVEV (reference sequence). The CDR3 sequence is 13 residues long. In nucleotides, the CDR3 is TGTGCCAGCAGTTTATCGACAGGGTACGAGCAGTACTTC. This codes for CASSLSTGYEQYF.

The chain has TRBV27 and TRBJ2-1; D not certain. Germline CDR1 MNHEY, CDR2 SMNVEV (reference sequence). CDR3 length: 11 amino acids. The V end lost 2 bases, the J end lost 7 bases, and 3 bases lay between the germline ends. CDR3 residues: CASSLGNEQFF. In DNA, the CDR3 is TGTGCCAGCAGTTTAGGAAATGAGCAGTTCTTC.

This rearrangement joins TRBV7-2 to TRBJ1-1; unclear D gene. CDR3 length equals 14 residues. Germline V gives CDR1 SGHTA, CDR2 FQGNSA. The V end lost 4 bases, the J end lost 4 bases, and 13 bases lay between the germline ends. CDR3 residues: CASSSREGSTEAFF. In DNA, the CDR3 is TGTGCCAGCAGCTCACGGGAAGGGAGCACTGAAGCTTTCTTT.

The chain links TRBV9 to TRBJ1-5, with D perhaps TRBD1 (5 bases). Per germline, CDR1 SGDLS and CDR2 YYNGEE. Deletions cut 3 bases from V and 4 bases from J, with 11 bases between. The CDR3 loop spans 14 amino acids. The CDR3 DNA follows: TGTGCCAGCAGCGATGGGGGTGTGAATCAGCCCCAGCATTTT. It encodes CASSDGGVNQPQHF.

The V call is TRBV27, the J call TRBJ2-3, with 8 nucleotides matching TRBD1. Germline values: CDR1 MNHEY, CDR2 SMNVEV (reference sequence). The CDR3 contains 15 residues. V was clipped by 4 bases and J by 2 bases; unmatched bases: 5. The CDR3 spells CASSWTGNPTDTQYF. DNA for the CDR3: TGTGCCAGCAGTTGGACAGGGAACCCCACAGATACGCAGTATTTT.

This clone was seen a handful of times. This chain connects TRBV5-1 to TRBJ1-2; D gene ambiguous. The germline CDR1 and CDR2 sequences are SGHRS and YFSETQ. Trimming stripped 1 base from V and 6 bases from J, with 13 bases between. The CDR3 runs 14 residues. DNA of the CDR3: TGCGCCAGCAGCTTGATGTCACGGGGAAATGGCTACACCTTC. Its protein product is CASSLMSRGNGYTF.

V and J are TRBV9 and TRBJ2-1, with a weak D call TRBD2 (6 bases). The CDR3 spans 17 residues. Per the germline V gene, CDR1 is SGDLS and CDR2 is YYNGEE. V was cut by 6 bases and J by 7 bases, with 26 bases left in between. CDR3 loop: CASTSSPDGGIDNEQFF. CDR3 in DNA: TGTGCCAGCACCAGCTCTCCCGATGGCGGGATAGATAATGAGCAGTTCTTC.

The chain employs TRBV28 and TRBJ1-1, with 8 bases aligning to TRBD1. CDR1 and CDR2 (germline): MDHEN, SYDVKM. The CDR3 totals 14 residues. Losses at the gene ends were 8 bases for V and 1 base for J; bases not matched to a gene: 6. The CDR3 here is CASRNRGKNTEAFF. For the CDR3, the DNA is TGTGCCAGCCGTAACAGGGGGAAGAACACTGAAGCTTTCTTT.

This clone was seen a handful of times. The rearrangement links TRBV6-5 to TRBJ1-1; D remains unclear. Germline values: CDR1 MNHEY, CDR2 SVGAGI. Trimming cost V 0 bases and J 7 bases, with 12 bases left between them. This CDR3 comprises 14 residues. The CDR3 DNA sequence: TGTGCCAGCAGTTACTCGTTCTCGATCAGTGAAGCTTTCTTT. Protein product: CASSYSFSISEAFF.

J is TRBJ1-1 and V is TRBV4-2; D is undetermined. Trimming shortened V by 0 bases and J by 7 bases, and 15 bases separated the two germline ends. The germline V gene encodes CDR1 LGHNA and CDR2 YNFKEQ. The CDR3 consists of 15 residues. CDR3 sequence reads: CASSQESTIGNEAFF. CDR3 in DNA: TGTGCCAGCAGCCAAGAGAGCACGATCGGGAATGAAGCTTTCTTT.